These 24 T cell receptor beta chains share one sample of origin, sequenced in a study of cytotoxic CD8 clonotypes in ibrutinib-treated CLL. This table comes from immunoSEQ multiplex PCR, and its TCRdb copy is limited to in-frame clones, with some not included. The sample holds some 140,000 clones, 80% to 95% seen once. The specimen comprised PBMCs, sampled after 12 months of ibrutinib treatment. The receptors were sampled from a human donor with chronic lymphocytic leukemia.

V and J are TRBV7-8 and TRBJ2-1, with D possibly being TRBD1 (6 bases). From germline, CDR1 is SGHVS and CDR2 FQNEAQ. The CDR3 totals 13 residues. Deletions cut 4 bases from V and 6 bases from J, with 10 bases between. CDR3 sequence reads: CASSWTVVNEQFF. The CDR3 DNA reads as TGTGCCAGCAGCTGGACAGTGGTCAATGAGCAGTTCTTC.

The chain's CDR3 is CATSREGGQGSYEQYF. The CDR3 region has the DNA TGTGCCACCAGCAGAGAGGGGGGACAGGGATCCTACGAGCAGTACTTC. The chain links TRBV15 to TRBJ2-7, with TRBD1 matching 9 bases. This CDR3 is 16 amino acids long. Losses at the gene ends were 0 bases for V and 1 base for J; bases not matched to a gene: 4. Germline CDR1 reads LNHNV; CDR2 reads YYDKDF (reference sequence).

The count of this clone is one. The V call is TRBV6-5, the J call TRBJ2-7; the match to TRBD1 covers 8 bases. CDR3 length equals 14 residues. V lost 6 bases and J lost 4; bases outside the gene matches: 8. CDR1 MNHEY and CDR2 SVGAGI come from the germline V gene. DNA of the CDR3: TGTGCCAGCAGCTCACCAGGGGGCCGGTACGAGCAGTACTTC. It codes for CASSSPGGRYEQYF.

The J gene is TRBJ2-5, the V gene TRBV7-2, with 9 bases identical to TRBD1. Germline CDR1 SGHTA, CDR2 FQGNSA. J lost 0 bases, V lost 2 bases, and 4 bases had no gene match. This CDR3 region has 16 residues. The CDR3 DNA reads as TGTGCCAGCAGCTTATTTGGGACAGGGAACCAAGAGACCCAGTACTTC. Its protein product is CASSLFGTGNQETQYF.

This clone is a singleton in its sample. The chain links TRBV5-1 to TRBJ2-2; maybe TRBD2 (6 bases). Germline assignment: CDR1 SGHRS and CDR2 YFSETQ. Trimming pared 3 bases from V and 0 bases from J, leaving 12 bases between. CDR3 length: 16 residues. In nucleotides, the CDR3 is TGCGCCAGCAGCTCCCGCGGGACGGCGAACACCGGGGAGCTGTTTTTT. Protein sequence: CASSSRGTANTGELFF.

V usage is TRBV7-3 and J usage is TRBJ2-2, with TRBD1 matching 10 bases. Germline V CDR1 and CDR2: SGHTA, FQGTGA. The CDR3 is made up of 18 amino acids. Trimming cost V 4 bases and J 3 bases; bases outside gene matches: 11. CDR3 protein: CASSSSTGGVGDTGELFF. Here the CDR3 DNA reads TGTGCCAGCAGCTCCTCGACAGGGGGCGTGGGTGACACCGGGGAGCTGTTTTTT.

The chain has TRBV9 and TRBJ1-5; maybe TRBD1 (5 bases). There are 15 residues in the CDR3. V lost 3 bases and J 3 bases, leaving 13 bases between the germline ends. CDR1 is SGDLS and CDR2 is YYNGEE in the germline V gene. The CDR3 DNA is TGTGCCAGCAGCGCTGAGGGACGGTTCAATCAGCCCCAGCATTTT. Encoded protein: CASSAEGRFNQPQHF. Variable domain in full (rest from reference TRBV9 and TRBJ1-5): DSGVTQTPKHLITATGQRVTLRCSPRSGDLSVYWYQQSLDQGLQFLIQYYNGEERAKGNILERFSAQQFPDLHSELNLSSLELGDSALYFCASSAEGRFNQPQHFGDGTRLSIL.

The chain couples TRBV7-3 to TRBJ2-1; 8 nucleotides match TRBD2. The CDR3 is 15 amino acids. The V gene's germline CDR1 is SGHTA and CDR2 FQGTGA. Unmatched junction bases numbered 7, after V lost 5 bases and J lost 4 bases. The CDR3 nucleotides are TGTGCCAGCAGCCAGCAAGCGGGGGATTACAATGAGCAGTTCTTC. Translation: CASSQQAGDYNEQFF. Together with reference TRBV7-3 and TRBJ2-1, the CDR3 gives the full variable domain: GAGVSQTPSNKVTEKGKYVELRCDPISGHTALYWYRQSLGQGPEFLIYFQGTGAADDSGLPNDRFFAVRPEGSVSTLKIQRTERGDSAVYLCASSQQAGDYNEQFFGPGTRLTVL.

The V and J genes are TRBV10-1 and TRBJ2-3; D remains ambiguous. Trimming removed 6 bases from V and 5 bases from J, with 6 bases in between. Germline loops: CDR1 WNHNN, CDR2 SYGVQD (reference sequence). The CDR3 extends over 11 amino acids. The CDR3 nucleotides read TGCGCCAGCAGCGCCGGAGATACGCAGTATTTT. Translated, it gives CASSAGDTQYF.

V usage is TRBV13 and J usage is TRBJ2-1; D uncertain. Germline V gene sequence: CDR1 PRHDT, CDR2 FYEKMQ (reference sequence). The CDR3 runs to 14 residues. V dropped 5 bases and J dropped 6 bases, with 14 bases sitting between them. DNA for the CDR3: TGTGCCAGCAGCCCTGTTAATAATCCCAATGAGCAGTTCTTC. It encodes CASSPVNNPNEQFF.

The V gene is TRBV7-6, the J gene TRBJ2-3; D unclear. Germline V gene data show CDR1 as SGHVS and CDR2 as FNYEAQ. CDR3 length: 11 amino acids. For the CDR3, the DNA is TGTGCTGTCGGCCTCACAGATACGCAGTATTTT. This gives the protein CAVGLTDTQYF.

Concerning this clone itself: Other DNA sequences within the sample encode an identical CDR3. V and J are TRBV7-6 and TRBJ1-5; D uncertain. CDR3 length: 14 residues. The V gene's germline CDR1 is SGHVS and CDR2 FNYEAQ. The V end lost 1 base, the J end lost 2 bases, and 6 bases lay between the germline ends. CDR3 residues: CASSLGGGNQPQHF. The CDR3 region has the DNA TGTGCCAGCAGCTTAGGTGGGGGCAATCAGCCCCAGCATTTT. Together with reference TRBV7-6 and TRBJ1-5, the CDR3 gives the full variable domain: GAGVSQSPRYKVTKRGQDVALRCDPISGHVSLYWYRQALGQGPEFLTYFNYEAQQDKSGLPNDRFSAERPEGSISTLTIQRTEQRDSAMYRCASSLGGGNQPQHFGDGTRLSIL.

The rearrangement links TRBV7-2 to TRBJ2-1, with D perhaps matching TRBD2 (6 bases). The CDR3 sequence is 16 residues long. CDR1 and CDR2 from the germline V gene are SGHTA and FQGNSA. V was trimmed by 3 bases and J by 2 bases, leaving 14 bases between them. CDR3 sequence reads: CASSLFAGRAYNEQFF. DNA for the CDR3: TGTGCCAGCAGCTTGTTCGCGGGAAGAGCCTACAATGAGCAGTTCTTC.

The CDR3 reads CASSIFGGRENYGYTF. The CDR3 region has the DNA TGTGCCAGTAGTATTTTCGGGGGTCGCGAGAACTATGGCTACACCTTC. This sequence joins TRBV19 and TRBJ1-2, with a tentative D call TRBD1 (5 bases). The CDR3 is 16 residues long. V dropped 3 bases and J dropped 2 bases, with 16 bases sitting between them. Looked up from germline, CDR1 is LNHDA and CDR2 is SQIVND (reference sequence).

The V call is TRBV7-9, the J call TRBJ2-3; TRBD2 matches 8 bases. Germline-derived CDR1 and CDR2 are SEHNR and FQNEAQ (reference sequence). CDR3 length: 17 residues. The junction had 8 bases not matched to a gene; V was cut back by 1 base and J by 2 bases. The CDR3 reads CASSLGGLAGLTDTQYF. CDR3 coding DNA: TGTGCCAGCAGCTTAGGGGGGCTAGCGGGCCTCACAGATACGCAGTATTTT.

The CDR3 reads CASSPRRDNQPQHF. CDR3 in DNA: TGTGCCAGCTCACCTCGGAGAGACAATCAGCCCCAGCATTTT. The chain recombines TRBV18 with TRBJ1-5, with D unclear. The CDR3 runs 14 residues. Trimming left V 3 bases short and J 3 bases short, with 9 bases between. Germline CDR1 and CDR2: KGHSH and LQKENI.

CDR3 coding DNA: TGTGCCAGCAGTGAAGGAAGGGTAGGAAAACTGTTTTTT. Encoded protein: CASSEGRVGKLFF. The chain links TRBV6-1 to TRBJ1-4; D remains unclear. V was trimmed by 1 base and J by 10 bases, leaving 10 bases between them. The CDR3 is 13 amino acids. The germline V gene has CDR1 MNHNS and CDR2 SASEGT.

The sample holds a few counts of this clone. The V gene is TRBV30, the J gene TRBJ1-1; D may be TRBD1 (5 bases). The germline V gene encodes CDR1 GTSNPN and CDR2 SVGIG (reference sequence). The CDR3 sequence is 13 residues long. V was shortened by 0 bases and J by 5 bases, with 10 bases between the two germline ends. The CDR3 nucleotides are TGTGCCTGGAGTGTACTGGGGGGAACTGAAGCTTTCTTT. Protein product: CAWSVLGGTEAFF.

This clone was counted once. CDR3 residues: CASSLGQGSDEQYF. The CDR3 DNA reads as TGCGCCAGCAGTCTCGGACAGGGGTCGGACGAGCAGTACTTC. This rearrangement joins TRBV23-1 to TRBJ2-7; 9 bases match TRBD1. TRBV23-1 is identified as an open reading frame with a role that is uncertain. The CDR3 has 14 amino acids. V lost 4 bases, J lost 5 bases, and 6 bases stayed unmatched.

The CDR3 DNA follows: TGTGCCAGCAGTCTCGGACTTGTAAACGAGCAGTACTTC. Protein: CASSLGLVNEQYF. This chain uses TRBV27 with TRBJ2-7, with D possibly TRBD2 on 5 matching bases. The CDR3 loop spans 13 amino acids. The ends were cut back, 5 bases at V and 5 bases at J, with 13 bases in the middle. From germline, CDR1 is MNHEY and CDR2 SMNVEV (reference sequence).

This chain joins TRBV27 and TRBJ2-7, with a possible D match to TRBD2 (6 bases). CDR3 length: 13 residues. Germline CDR1 reads MNHEY; CDR2 reads SMNVEV (reference sequence). V lost 7 bases and J lost 4, with 14 bases in between. Here the CDR3 DNA reads TGTGCCAGCACCTCCCTGGGGGGATACGAGCAGTACTTC. This sequence encodes CASTSLGGYEQYF.

This clone was counted only a few times. The chain recombines TRBV25-1 with TRBJ2-1, with D unclear. Trimming removed 7 bases at V and 8 bases at J, with 9 bases between. CDR1 MGHDK and CDR2 SYGVNS come from the germline V gene. The CDR3 runs 11 residues. CDR3 residues: CASTVGDEQFF. As DNA, the CDR3 is TGTGCCAGCACTGTGGGCGATGAGCAGTTCTTC.

The genes are TRBV11-3 and TRBJ2-3; possibly TRBD2 for D (5 bases). V lost 8 bases and J 1 base, leaving 13 bases between the germline ends. The CDR3 sequence is 14 residues long. Germline assignment: CDR1 SGHNT and CDR2 YENEEA. CDR3 in amino acids: CASLAGYRTDTQYF. The CDR3 bases are TGTGCCAGCCTTGCGGGCTACCGCACAGATACGCAGTATTTT.

The chain is built from TRBV11-1 and TRBJ1-1; 9 bases map to TRBD1. The length of the CDR3 is 13 residues. Germline CDR1 is SGHAT and CDR2 is FQDESV (reference sequence). With V trimmed by 6 bases and J by 5 bases, 4 bases remained unmatched. CDR3 DNA: TGTGCCAGCAGAACAGGGGGCGAGACTGAAGCTTTCTTT. Its translation: CASRTGGETEAFF.